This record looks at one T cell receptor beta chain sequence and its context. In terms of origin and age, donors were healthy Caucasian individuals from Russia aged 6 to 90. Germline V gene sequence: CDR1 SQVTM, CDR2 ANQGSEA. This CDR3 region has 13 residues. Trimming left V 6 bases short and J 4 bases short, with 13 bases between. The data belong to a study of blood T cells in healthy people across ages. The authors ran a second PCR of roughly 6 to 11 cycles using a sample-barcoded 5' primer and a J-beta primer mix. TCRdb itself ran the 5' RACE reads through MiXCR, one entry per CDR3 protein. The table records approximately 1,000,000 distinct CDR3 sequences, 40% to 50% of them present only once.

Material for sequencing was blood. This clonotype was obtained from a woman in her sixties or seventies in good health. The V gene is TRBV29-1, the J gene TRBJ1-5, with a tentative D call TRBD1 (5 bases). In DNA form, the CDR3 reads TGCAGCGTCGGAGCTTGGGGGAATCAGCCCCAGCATTTT. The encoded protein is CSVGAWGNQPQHF. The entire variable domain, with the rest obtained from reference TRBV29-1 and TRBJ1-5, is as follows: SAVISQKPSRDICQRGTSLTIQCQVDSQVTMMFWYRQQPGQSLTLIATANQGSEATYESGFVIDKFPISRPNLTFSTLTVSNMSPEDSSIYLCSVGAWGNQPQHFGDGTRLSIL.